Listed below are T cell receptor beta chains from one sample, sequenced in a study of T-cell memory formation after mild COVID-19. TCRdb recomputed calls from the 5' RACE reads with MiXCR, one row per CDR3 protein. The sample includes about 210,000 distinct CDR3 sequences, 25% to 35% seen only once; the top ten take roughly 10%. Input material: PBMCs or a T cell subset sorted from them (not recorded which). Receptors were obtained from an adult woman who had mild COVID-19 (a few samples of this study predate the infection). Cell type and time point are not known. Both conserved end residues are part of each CDR3. The D gene is left open where the match is weak. Not every row has a clone size; where given, it reads once, few, many or a size class.

CDR3nt: TGTGCCAGCAGTTCTCCGGGACAGGGGGCCAATGAGCAGTTCTTC
CDR3aa: CASSSPGQGANEQFF
d_gene: TRBD1
j_gene: TRBJ2-1
v_gene: TRBV12-3/TRBV12-4
abundance: .

CDR3nt: TGCAGTGCTAGAGGGGGAGGGAACACAGATACGCAGTATTTT
CDR3aa: CSARGGGNTDTQYF
d_gene: TRBD2
j_gene: TRBJ2-3
v_gene: TRBV20-1
abundance: few

CDR3nt: TGTGCCAGCAGCCGCCTCGACAGCACAGATACGCAGTATTTT
CDR3aa: CASSRLDSTDTQYF
d_gene: .
j_gene: TRBJ2-3
v_gene: TRBV7-9
abundance: .

CDR3nt: TGTGCCAGTAGTATCTCCGCAGACCCAACAGCAAGCGCTGAAGCTTTCTTT
CDR3aa: CASSISADPTASAEAFF
d_gene: .
j_gene: TRBJ1-1
v_gene: TRBV19
abundance: .

CDR3nt: TGTGCCAGCAGCCTCACTAGCGGCGAAGGGACAGATACGCAGTATTTT
CDR3aa: CASSLTSGEGTDTQYF
d_gene: TRBD2
j_gene: TRBJ2-3
v_gene: TRBV7-8
abundance: few

CDR3nt: TGCGCCAGCAGCCAAGAAGACACGGCCGGCTACGAGCAGTACTTC
CDR3aa: CASSQEDTAGYEQYF
d_gene: .
j_gene: TRBJ2-7
v_gene: TRBV4-3
abundance: .

CDR3nt: TGTGCCAGCGGTAGACAGGGCGACTATGGCTACACCTTC
CDR3aa: CASGRQGDYGYTF
d_gene: TRBD1
j_gene: TRBJ1-2
v_gene: TRBV12-3/TRBV12-4
abundance: .

CDR3nt: TGTGCCAGCAGTTTAGCGCTAGGGGTCATCAATCAGCCCCAGCATTTT
CDR3aa: CASSLALGVINQPQHF
d_gene: .
j_gene: TRBJ1-5
v_gene: TRBV12-3/TRBV12-4
abundance: few

CDR3nt: TGTGCCAGCAGCCAGACAGTCGACACTGAAGCTTTCTTT
CDR3aa: CASSQTVDTEAFF
d_gene: .
j_gene: TRBJ1-1
v_gene: TRBV6-1
abundance: few

CDR3nt: TGTGCCTGGACCTTCGACAGGAGGGGAGGCTACACCTTC
CDR3aa: CAWTFDRRGGYTF
d_gene: .
j_gene: TRBJ1-2
v_gene: TRBV30
abundance: .

CDR3nt: TGTGCCTGGAGTCCCCGGACAGGGGACGAGCAGTACTTC
CDR3aa: CAWSPRTGDEQYF
d_gene: TRBD1
j_gene: TRBJ2-7
v_gene: TRBV30
abundance: .

CDR3nt: TGTGCCAGCAGTTCCAGGGACTCTCAGCCCCAGCATTTT
CDR3aa: CASSSRDSQPQHF
d_gene: .
j_gene: TRBJ1-5
v_gene: TRBV6-4
abundance: .

CDR3nt: TGTGCCATCAGTGAGAGGCAGGGTAACACCGGGGAGCTGTTTTTT
CDR3aa: CAISERQGNTGELFF
d_gene: .
j_gene: TRBJ2-2
v_gene: TRBV10-3
abundance: many

CDR3nt: TGTGCCAGCAGTTACTCGAGGGGTAACTATGGCTACACCTTC
CDR3aa: CASSYSRGNYGYTF
d_gene: .
j_gene: TRBJ1-2
v_gene: TRBV6-6
abundance: .

CDR3nt: TGCAGCGTTGACGTTCAGATTAGCTCCTACAATGAGCAGTTCTTC
CDR3aa: CSVDVQISSYNEQFF
d_gene: .
j_gene: TRBJ2-1
v_gene: TRBV29-1
abundance: .

CDR3nt: TGTGCCAGCAGCTTAGGACTAGCGGGAGGTGGAGGCGAGCAGTACTTC
CDR3aa: CASSLGLAGGGGEQYF
d_gene: TRBD2
j_gene: TRBJ2-7
v_gene: TRBV7-8
abundance: .

CDR3nt: TGCAGCGTTGTCTCGTACGGACGGAGCGAGCAGTACTTC
CDR3aa: CSVVSYGRSEQYF
d_gene: .
j_gene: TRBJ2-7
v_gene: TRBV29-1
abundance: .

CDR3nt: TGTGCCAAGGAAGGAGCAGGGGCAGATACGCAGTATTTT
CDR3aa: CAKEGAGADTQYF
d_gene: .
j_gene: TRBJ2-3
v_gene: TRBV7-2
abundance: .

CDR3nt: TGTGCCAGCAGTGACAGGGCAACTAATGAAAAACTGTTTTTT
CDR3aa: CASSDRATNEKLFF
d_gene: .
j_gene: TRBJ1-4
v_gene: TRBV25-1
abundance: many

CDR3nt: TGTGCCAGCAGCTCCACCGGGACAGCGATCTACGAGCAGTACTTC
CDR3aa: CASSSTGTAIYEQYF
d_gene: TRBD1
j_gene: TRBJ2-7
v_gene: TRBV7-9
abundance: .

CDR3nt: TGTGCCTGGAGTCCCGGGACTTCCCCACTGGATACGCAGTATTTT
CDR3aa: CAWSPGTSPLDTQYF
d_gene: .
j_gene: TRBJ2-3
v_gene: TRBV30
abundance: .

CDR3nt: TGTGCCAGCAGCTTAGTTTGGGACAGGGGCTCGGAGGGTACGCAGTATTTT
CDR3aa: CASSLVWDRGSEGTQYF
d_gene: TRBD1
j_gene: TRBJ2-3
v_gene: TRBV7-9
abundance: .

CDR3nt: TGCGCCAGCAGCTCATTAGGGGGGGCCGGGAACACTGAAGCTTTCTTT
CDR3aa: CASSSLGGAGNTEAFF
d_gene: .
j_gene: TRBJ1-1
v_gene: TRBV5-1
abundance: .

CDR3nt: TGTGCCAGCAGCTTACAAGGACAGGGGTCTGGAAACACCATATATTTT
CDR3aa: CASSLQGQGSGNTIYF
d_gene: TRBD1
j_gene: TRBJ1-3
v_gene: TRBV7-9
abundance: few

CDR3nt: TGTGCTAGTGGTTTGGTATTACATGGGGGAGCGGGCACTGAAGCTTTCTTT
CDR3aa: CASGLVLHGGAGTEAFF
d_gene: .
j_gene: TRBJ1-1
v_gene: TRBV12-5
abundance: few

CDR3nt: TGCGCCAGCAGGATCCGAGGGGACACTGAAGCTTTCTTT
CDR3aa: CASRIRGDTEAFF
d_gene: .
j_gene: TRBJ1-1
v_gene: TRBV5-1
abundance: once

CDR3nt: TGTGCCAGCAGCCGCCTGACAGGAGAGCAGTACTTC
CDR3aa: CASSRLTGEQYF
d_gene: .
j_gene: TRBJ2-7
v_gene: TRBV14
abundance: .

CDR3nt: TGTGCCAGCAGCTTACGGGCAGCTATTGAAGCTTTCTTT
CDR3aa: CASSLRAAIEAFF
d_gene: .
j_gene: TRBJ1-1
v_gene: TRBV5-6
abundance: .

CDR3nt: TGCAGCGGTGGACAGGGGGTCGCCGGGGAGCTGTTTTTT
CDR3aa: CSGGQGVAGELFF
d_gene: TRBD1
j_gene: TRBJ2-2
v_gene: TRBV29-1
abundance: many

CDR3nt: TGTGCCAGCAGCCAAGGATACAGGTCCTACGAGCAGTACTTC
CDR3aa: CASSQGYRSYEQYF
d_gene: .
j_gene: TRBJ2-7
v_gene: TRBV4-2
abundance: .

CDR3nt: TGTGCCAGCCTCTACCGGACAGGGGGCTTTCCCGGGGAGCTGTTTTTT
CDR3aa: CASLYRTGGFPGELFF
d_gene: TRBD1
j_gene: TRBJ2-2
v_gene: TRBV6-6
abundance: .

CDR3nt: TGCAGTGCTCGTACCGGGACTAGCACAGATACGCAGTATTTT
CDR3aa: CSARTGTSTDTQYF
d_gene: .
j_gene: TRBJ2-3
v_gene: TRBV20-1
abundance: few

CDR3nt: TGTGCCAGCAGCGTAGACCGATCCTCGCCCCAGCATTTT
CDR3aa: CASSVDRSSPQHF
d_gene: .
j_gene: TRBJ1-5
v_gene: TRBV5-4
abundance: .

CDR3nt: TGTGCCTCATGGGGAGGGATGAACACTGAAGCTTTCTTT
CDR3aa: CASWGGMNTEAFF
d_gene: .
j_gene: TRBJ1-1
v_gene: TRBV10-3
abundance: .

CDR3nt: TGCGCCAGCAGCCTGGAGGTTCAAGATACGCAGTATTTT
CDR3aa: CASSLEVQDTQYF
d_gene: .
j_gene: TRBJ2-3
v_gene: TRBV5-1
abundance: .

CDR3nt: TGTGCCAGCAGCTTAAGCGGGAATGGCTACACCTTC
CDR3aa: CASSLSGNGYTF
d_gene: .
j_gene: TRBJ1-2
v_gene: TRBV7-6
abundance: few

CDR3nt: TGTGCCAGCAGTGAAAGACGGACTAGCGGGAGGGCCGGGGAGCAGTACTTC
CDR3aa: CASSERRTSGRAGEQYF
d_gene: TRBD2
j_gene: TRBJ2-7
v_gene: TRBV12-3/TRBV12-4
abundance: few

CDR3nt: TGTGCCAGCAGTGACTCGAGCGCCGCCAGCACAGATACGCAGTATTTT
CDR3aa: CASSDSSAASTDTQYF
d_gene: .
j_gene: TRBJ2-3
v_gene: TRBV6-4
abundance: few

CDR3nt: TGTGCCAGCAGCCAAGGGATGGGGGTAGGCACTGAAGCTTTCTTT
CDR3aa: CASSQGMGVGTEAFF
d_gene: .
j_gene: TRBJ1-1
v_gene: TRBV14
abundance: few